This record covers a single T cell receptor beta chain. This sample was taken from a study of OX40 agonist ivuxolimab in advanced cancers. Study-level background: Enrolled patients in dose escalation had cancers that were hepatocellular carcinoma, melanoma, renal cell or head and neck cancer.

The CDR3 has 12 residues. Germline V gene lookup returns CDR1 SGHKS and CDR2 YYEKEE (reference sequence). Trimming left V 1 base short and J 5 bases short, with 7 bases between. The repertoire was sequenced with immunoSEQ multiplex PCR; TCRdb's copy has only in-frame clones and lacks some. The sample holds 80,000 to 100,000 clones, 90% to 95% seen once. Material: CD4+ or CD8+ T cells sorted from blood, obtained in a trial of the OX40 agonist ivuxolimab. This chain links TRBV5-5 with TRBJ2-7; no firm D call. The TCR comes from an adult with an advanced solid tumor such as melanoma, head and neck, liver or kidney cancer. CDR3 DNA sequence: TGTGCCAGCAGCTTGAATTCCCACGAGCAGTACTTC. Translation gives CASSLNSHEQYF.